This T cell receptor (beta chain) was observed in a study of OX40 agonist ivuxolimab in advanced cancers. Study in general: Patients in dose escalation had liver, melanoma, kidney or head and neck cancers. Notes on the study in general: There were, on average, more expanded clones in CD8+ T cells than in CD4+.

This CDR3 has 11 residues. Germline V gene data show CDR1 as LNHDA and CDR2 as SQIVND (reference sequence). Assay: immunoSEQ multiplex PCR; the TCRdb copy retains only in-frame clones and omits some. Here the sample spans approximately 130,000 clones, 90% to 95% being singletons. In the case of this clone: Its target is unknown. One end of the junction does not line up with germline, which may come from a read error.

The sequencing used CD4+ or CD8+ T cells sorted from blood, collected in a trial of the OX40 agonist ivuxolimab. The chain uses TRBV19 and TRBJ1-2, with D perhaps TRBD1 (6 bases). This TCR was sampled from an adult with an advanced solid tumor such as melanoma, head and neck, liver or kidney cancer. CDR3 coding DNA: TGTGCCAGTAGTCCCGGGGGGGGCGAGGTTTTC. Protein: CASSPGGGEVF. The full variable domain, rest sourced from reference TRBV19 and TRBJ1-2, is DGGITQSPKYLFRKEGQNVTLSCEQNLNHDAMYWYRQDPGQGLRLIYYSQIVNDFQKGDIAEGYSVSREKKESFPLTVTSAQKNPTAFYLCASSPGGGEVFGSGTRLTVV.